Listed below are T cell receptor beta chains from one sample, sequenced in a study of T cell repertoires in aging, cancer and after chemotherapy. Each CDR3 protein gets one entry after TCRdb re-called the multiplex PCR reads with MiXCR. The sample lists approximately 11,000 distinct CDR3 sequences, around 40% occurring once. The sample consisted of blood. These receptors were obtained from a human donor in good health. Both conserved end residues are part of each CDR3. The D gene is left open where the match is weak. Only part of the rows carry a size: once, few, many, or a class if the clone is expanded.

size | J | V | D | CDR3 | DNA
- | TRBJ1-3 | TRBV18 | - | CASSPPNSGNTIYF | TGTGCCAGCTCACCACCGAACTCTGGAAACACCATATATTTT
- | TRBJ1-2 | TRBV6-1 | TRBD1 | CASSAGGTGNGYTF | TGTGCCAGCAGTGCCGGGGGGACAGGGAATGGCTACACCTTC
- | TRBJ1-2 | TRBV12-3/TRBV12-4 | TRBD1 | CASRGDRYAEYGYTF | TGTGCCAGCAGGGGGGACAGGTATGCGGAATATGGCTACACCTTC
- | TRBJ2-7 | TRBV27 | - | CASSHQGLHEQYF | TGTGCCAGCAGTCATCAGGGATTGCACGAGCAGTACTTC
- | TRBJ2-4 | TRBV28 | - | CASSLGGAGIVAKNIQYF | TGTGCCAGCAGTCTGGGGGGGGCTGGGATAGTAGCCAAAAACATTCAGTACTTC
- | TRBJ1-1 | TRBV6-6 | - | CASIRATNTEAFF | TGTGCCAGCATCCGGGCTACGAACACTGAAGCTTTCTTT
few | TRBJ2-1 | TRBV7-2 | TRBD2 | CASRPLGTSVNEQFF | TGTGCCAGCAGGCCATTAGGGACTAGCGTGAATGAGCAGTTCTTC
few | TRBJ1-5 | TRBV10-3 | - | CAISESVAGSDQPQHF | TGTGCCATCAGTGAGTCTGTCGCAGGGAGCGATCAGCCCCAGCATTTT
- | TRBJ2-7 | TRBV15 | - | CATSREGVSNEQYF | TGTGCCACCAGCAGAGAGGGGGTCTCAAACGAGCAGTACTTC
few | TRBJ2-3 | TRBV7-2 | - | CASSLRGRNTDTQYF | TGTGCCAGCAGCTTACGAGGGAGAAACACAGATACGCAGTATTTT
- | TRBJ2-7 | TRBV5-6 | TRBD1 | CASSLEGQGQHEQYF | TGTGCCAGCAGCCTGGAGGGACAGGGTCAGCACGAGCAGTACTTC
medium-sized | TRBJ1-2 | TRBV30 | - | CAGAAARGYTF | TGTGCCGGAGCCGCGGCGAGAGGCTACACCTTC
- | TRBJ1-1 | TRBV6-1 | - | CASSFGPSTEAFF | TGTGCCAGCAGTTTCGGACCGAGCACTGAAGCTTTCTTT
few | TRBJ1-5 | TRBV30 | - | CAWSLQRNQPQHF | TGTGCCTGGAGTTTACAACGCAATCAGCCCCAGCATTTT
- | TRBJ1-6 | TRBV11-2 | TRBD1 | CASSKSGTANSPLHF | TGTGCCAGCAGCAAATCCGGGACAGCCAATTCACCCCTCCACTTT
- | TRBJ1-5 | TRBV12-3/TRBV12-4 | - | CASSLGGEQPQHF | TGTGCCAGCAGTTTAGGTGGGGAGCAGCCCCAGCATTTT
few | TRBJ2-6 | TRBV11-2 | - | CASTGPISGANVLTF | TGTGCCAGCACCGGTCCAATCTCTGGGGCCAACGTCCTGACTTTC
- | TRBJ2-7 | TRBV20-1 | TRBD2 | CSARKAGGPHEQYF | TGCAGTGCTAGAAAGGCGGGAGGGCCCCACGAGCAGTACTTC
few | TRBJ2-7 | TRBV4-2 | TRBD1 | CASSKGPHDPGQGYEQYF | TGTGCCAGCAGCAAAGGCCCACATGACCCGGGACAGGGCTACGAGCAGTACTTC
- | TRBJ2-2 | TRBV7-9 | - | CASSLLRGTSEGTGELFF | TGTGCCAGCAGCTTACTACGGGGGACGAGCGAAGGCACCGGGGAGCTGTTTTTT
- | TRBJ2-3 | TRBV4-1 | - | CASSHGSGTSTDTQYF | TGCGCCAGCAGCCACGGTAGCGGAACCTCCACAGATACGCAGTATTTT
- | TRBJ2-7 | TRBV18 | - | CASSPPTPNYEQYF | TGTGCCAGCTCACCACCTACACCAAACTACGAGCAGTACTTC
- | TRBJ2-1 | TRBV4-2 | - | CASSQGTGDDNEQFF | TGCGCCAGCAGCCAAGGAACAGGCGATGACAATGAGCAGTTCTTC
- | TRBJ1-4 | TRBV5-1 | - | CASSFERGKLFF | TGCGCCAGCAGCTTCGAAAGGGGAAAACTGTTTTTT
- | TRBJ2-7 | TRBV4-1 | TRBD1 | CASSPDREYEQYF | TGCGCCAGCAGCCCCGACAGGGAGTACGAGCAGTACTTC
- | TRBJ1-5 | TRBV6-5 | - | CASSYSWTVDQPQHF | TGTGCCAGCAGTTACTCATGGACAGTGGATCAGCCCCAGCATTTT
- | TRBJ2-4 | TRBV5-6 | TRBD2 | CASSLNSGGFYF | TGTGCCAGCAGCTTGAATAGCGGGGGTTTCTACTTC
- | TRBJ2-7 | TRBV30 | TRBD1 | CAWSTGTGTYEQYF | TGTGCCTGGAGTACCGGGACAGGGACCTACGAGCAGTACTTC
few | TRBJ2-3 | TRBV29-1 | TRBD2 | CSVVASGKTSTDTQYF | TGCAGCGTTGTTGCTAGCGGGAAAACTAGCACAGATACGCAGTATTTT
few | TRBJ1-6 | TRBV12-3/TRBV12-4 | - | CASSLFGPLYNSPLHF | TGTGCCAGCAGTTTATTTGGGCCACTCTATAATTCACCCCTCCACTTT
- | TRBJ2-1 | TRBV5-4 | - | CASSLLYNEQFF | TGTGCCAGCAGCTTGCTTTACAATGAGCAGTTCTTC
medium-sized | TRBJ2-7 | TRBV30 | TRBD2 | CALSLGGDEQYF | TGTGCCTTATCCCTCGGGGGGGACGAGCAGTACTTC
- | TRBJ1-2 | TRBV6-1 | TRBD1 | CASSPGTGTGYTF | TGTGCCAGCAGCCCCGGGACAGGGACTGGCTACACCTTC
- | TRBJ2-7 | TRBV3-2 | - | CASSPTPDSSYEQYF | TGTGCCAGCAGCCCAACCCCGGACAGCTCCTACGAGCAGTACTTC
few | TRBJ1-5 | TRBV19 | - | CASSPGTRRNQPQHF | TGTGCCAGTAGTCCCGGTACTCGCAGGAATCAGCCCCAGCATTTT
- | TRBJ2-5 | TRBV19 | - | CASSIKGDTQYF | TGTGCCAGTAGTATCAAGGGAGATACCCAGTACTTC
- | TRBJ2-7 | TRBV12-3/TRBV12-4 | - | CASSPPGYEQYF | TGTGCCAGCAGTCCCCCCGGCTACGAGCAGTACTTC
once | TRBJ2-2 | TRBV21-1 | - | CASSCLGLTGELFF | TGTGCCAGCAGCTGTTTAGGGCTCACCGGGGAGCTGTTTTTT
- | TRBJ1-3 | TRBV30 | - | CAWSVYNLGNTIYF | TGTGCCTGGAGTGTATATAATTTAGGAAACACCATATATTTT
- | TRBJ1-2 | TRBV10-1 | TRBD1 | CAFSGGYGYTF | TGCGCCTTTTCAGGGGGCTATGGCTACACCTTC
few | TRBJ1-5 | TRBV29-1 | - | CSVLSANQPQHF | TGCAGCGTTCTTAGCGCAAATCAGCCCCAGCATTTT
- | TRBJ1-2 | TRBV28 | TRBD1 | CASSSGTGVGGYGYTF | TGTGCCAGCAGTTCCGGGACAGGGGTCGGAGGCTATGGCTACACCTTC
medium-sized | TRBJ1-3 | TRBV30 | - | CAWSVDSSGNTIYF | TGTGCCTGGAGTGTGGACAGCTCTGGAAACACCATATATTTT
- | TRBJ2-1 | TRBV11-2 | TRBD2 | CASSIQLAGGSEQFF | TGTGCCAGCAGCATCCAACTAGCGGGAGGGAGTGAGCAGTTCTTC
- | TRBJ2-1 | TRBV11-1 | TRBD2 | CASSFRGSGYNEQFF | TGTGCCAGCAGCTTCCGCGGGAGTGGGTACAATGAGCAGTTCTTC
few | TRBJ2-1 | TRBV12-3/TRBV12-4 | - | CASTPSERFGTEQFF | TGTGCCAGCACCCCTAGCGAAAGATTTGGGACAGAGCAGTTCTTC
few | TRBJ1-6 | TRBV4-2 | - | CASSQDVLAGGLAPLHF | TGTGCCAGCAGCCAAGACGTCCTCGCGGGTGGGTTGGCACCCCTCCACTTT
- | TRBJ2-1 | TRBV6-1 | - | CASSEGPLVARGFF | TGTGCCAGCAGTGAAGGCCCTCTAGTGGCCCGAGGGTTCTTC
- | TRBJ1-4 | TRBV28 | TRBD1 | CASRPSGTGNEKLFF | TGTGCCAGCAGACCTAGTGGGACAGGGAATGAAAAACTGTTTTTT
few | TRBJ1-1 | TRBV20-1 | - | CSARKGAEAFF | TGCAGTGCTAGAAAGGGGGCTGAAGCTTTCTTT
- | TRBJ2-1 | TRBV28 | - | CASTRTGGGEERQFF | TGTGCCAGCACCCGGACCGGAGGGGGGGAAGAAAGGCAGTTCTTC
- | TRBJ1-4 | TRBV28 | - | CASSPGRANEKLFF | TGTGCCAGCAGTCCAGGGAGAGCTAATGAAAAACTGTTTTTT